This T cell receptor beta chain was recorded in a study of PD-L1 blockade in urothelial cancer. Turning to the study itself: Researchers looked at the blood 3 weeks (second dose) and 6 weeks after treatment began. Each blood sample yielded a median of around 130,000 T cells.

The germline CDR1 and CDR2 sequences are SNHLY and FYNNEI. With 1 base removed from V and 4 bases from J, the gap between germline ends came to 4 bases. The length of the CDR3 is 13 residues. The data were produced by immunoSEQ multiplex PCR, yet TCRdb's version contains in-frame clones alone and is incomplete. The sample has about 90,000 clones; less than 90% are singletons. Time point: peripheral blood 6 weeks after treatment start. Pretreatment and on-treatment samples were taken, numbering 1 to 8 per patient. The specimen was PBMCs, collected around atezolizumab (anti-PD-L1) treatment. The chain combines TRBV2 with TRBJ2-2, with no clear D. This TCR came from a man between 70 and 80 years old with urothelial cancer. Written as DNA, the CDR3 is TGTGCCAGCAGTGAAGTCTTCACCGGGGAGCTGTTTTTT. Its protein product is CASSEVFTGELFF.